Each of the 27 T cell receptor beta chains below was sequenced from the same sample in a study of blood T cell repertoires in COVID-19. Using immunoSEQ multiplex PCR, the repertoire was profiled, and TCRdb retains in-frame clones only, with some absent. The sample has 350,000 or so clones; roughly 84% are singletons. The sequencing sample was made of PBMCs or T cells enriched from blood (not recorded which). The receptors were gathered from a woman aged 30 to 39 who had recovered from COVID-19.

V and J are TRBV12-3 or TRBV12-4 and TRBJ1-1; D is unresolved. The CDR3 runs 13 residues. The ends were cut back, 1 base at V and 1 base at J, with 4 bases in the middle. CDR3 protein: CASSLGGNTEAFF. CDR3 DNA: TGTGCCAGCAGTTTAGGAGGGAACACTGAAGCTTTCTTT.

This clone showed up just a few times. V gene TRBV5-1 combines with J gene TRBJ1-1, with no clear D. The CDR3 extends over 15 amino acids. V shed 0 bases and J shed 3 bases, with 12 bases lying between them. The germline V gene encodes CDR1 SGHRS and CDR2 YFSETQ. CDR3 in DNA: TGCGCCAGCAGCTTGGCGACTACTACTTACACTGAAGCTTTCTTT. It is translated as CASSLATTTYTEAFF.

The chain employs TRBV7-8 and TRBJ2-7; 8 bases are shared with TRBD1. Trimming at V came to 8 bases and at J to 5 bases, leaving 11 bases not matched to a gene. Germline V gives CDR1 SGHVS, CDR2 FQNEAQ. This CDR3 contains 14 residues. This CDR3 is CASSGDRMGHEQYF. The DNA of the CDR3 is TGTGCCAGCTCGGGGGACAGGATGGGCCACGAGCAGTACTTC.

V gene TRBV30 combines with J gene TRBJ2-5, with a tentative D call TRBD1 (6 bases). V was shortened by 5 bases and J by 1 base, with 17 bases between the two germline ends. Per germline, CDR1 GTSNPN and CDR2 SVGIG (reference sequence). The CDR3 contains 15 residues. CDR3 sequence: CAWVKTRGPQETQYF. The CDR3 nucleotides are TGTGCCTGGGTCAAGACCAGGGGTCCCCAAGAGACCCAGTACTTC.

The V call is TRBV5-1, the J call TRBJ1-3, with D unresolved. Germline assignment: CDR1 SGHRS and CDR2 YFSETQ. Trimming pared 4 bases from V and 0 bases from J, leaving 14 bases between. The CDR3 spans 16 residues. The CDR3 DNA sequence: TGCGCCAGCAGCGTGTCCCAGGTCTTCTCTGGAAACACCATATATTTT. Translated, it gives CASSVSQVFSGNTIYF. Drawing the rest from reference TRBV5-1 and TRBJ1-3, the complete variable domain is KAGVTQTPRYLIKTRGQQVTLSCSPISGHRSVSWYQQTPGQGLQFLFEYFSETQRNKGNFPGRFSGRQFSNSRSEMNVSTLELGDSALYLCASSVSQVFSGNTIYFGEGSWLTVV.

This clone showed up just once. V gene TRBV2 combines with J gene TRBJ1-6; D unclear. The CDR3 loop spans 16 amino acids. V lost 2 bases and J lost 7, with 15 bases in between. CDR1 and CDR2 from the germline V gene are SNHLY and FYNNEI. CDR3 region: CASSEKGREANSPLHF. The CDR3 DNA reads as TGTGCCAGCAGTGAAAAGGGTCGGGAGGCAAATTCACCCCTCCACTTT.

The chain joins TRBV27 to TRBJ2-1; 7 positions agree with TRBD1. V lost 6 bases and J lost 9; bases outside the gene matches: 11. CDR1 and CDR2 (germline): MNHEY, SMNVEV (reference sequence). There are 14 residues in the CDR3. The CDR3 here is CASSRTDRVTEQFF. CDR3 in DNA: TGTGCCAGCAGCCGGACCGACAGGGTCACTGAGCAGTTCTTC.

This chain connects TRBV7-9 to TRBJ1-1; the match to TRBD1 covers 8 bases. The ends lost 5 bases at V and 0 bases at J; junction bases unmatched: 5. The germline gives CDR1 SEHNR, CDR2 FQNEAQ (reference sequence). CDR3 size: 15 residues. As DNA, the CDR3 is TGTGCCAGCAGCCCTTGGACAGGGATGAACACTGAAGCTTTCTTT. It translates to CASSPWTGMNTEAFF.

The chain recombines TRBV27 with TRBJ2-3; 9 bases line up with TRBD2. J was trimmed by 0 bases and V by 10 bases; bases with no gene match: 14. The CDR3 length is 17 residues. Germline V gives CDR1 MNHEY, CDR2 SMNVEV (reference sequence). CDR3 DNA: TGTGCCACATGGGGGCGGGCTAGCGGGACTAGCACAGATACGCAGTATTTT. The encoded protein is CATWGRASGTSTDTQYF.

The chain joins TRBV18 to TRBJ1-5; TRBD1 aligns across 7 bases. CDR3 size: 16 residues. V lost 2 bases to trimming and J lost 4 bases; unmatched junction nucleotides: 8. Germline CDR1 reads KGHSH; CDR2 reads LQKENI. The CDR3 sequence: CASSPKYDRDNQPQHF. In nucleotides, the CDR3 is TGTGCCAGCTCACCAAAGTATGACAGGGATAATCAGCCCCAGCATTTT.

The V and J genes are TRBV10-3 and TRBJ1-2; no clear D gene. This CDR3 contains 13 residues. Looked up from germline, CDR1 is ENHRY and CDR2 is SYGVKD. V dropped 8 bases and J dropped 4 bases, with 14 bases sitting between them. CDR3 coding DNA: TGTGCCATCGGCGGTGAGCTCCGCTATGGCTACACCTTC. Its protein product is CAIGGELRYGYTF.

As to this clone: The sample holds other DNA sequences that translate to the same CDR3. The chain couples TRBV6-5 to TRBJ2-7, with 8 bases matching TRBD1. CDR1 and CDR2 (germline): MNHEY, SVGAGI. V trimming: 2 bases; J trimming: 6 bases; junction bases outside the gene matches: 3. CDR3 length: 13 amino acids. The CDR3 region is CASSYPGQGEQYF. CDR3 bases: TGTGCCAGCAGTTACCCAGGACAGGGCGAGCAGTACTTC.

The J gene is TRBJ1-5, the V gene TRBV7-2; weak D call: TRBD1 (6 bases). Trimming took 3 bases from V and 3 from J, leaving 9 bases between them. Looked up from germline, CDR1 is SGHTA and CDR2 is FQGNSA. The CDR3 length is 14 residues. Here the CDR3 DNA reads TGTGCCAGCAGCTTCCGGGACACCAATCAGCCCCAGCATTTT. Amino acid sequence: CASSFRDTNQPQHF.

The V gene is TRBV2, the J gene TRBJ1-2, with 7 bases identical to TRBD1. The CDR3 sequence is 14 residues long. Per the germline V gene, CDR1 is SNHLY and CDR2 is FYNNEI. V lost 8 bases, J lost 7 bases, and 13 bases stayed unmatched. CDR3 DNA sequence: TGTGCCAGCGGTACCACAGGGGATCGGACTGGCTACACCTTC. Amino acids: CASGTTGDRTGYTF.

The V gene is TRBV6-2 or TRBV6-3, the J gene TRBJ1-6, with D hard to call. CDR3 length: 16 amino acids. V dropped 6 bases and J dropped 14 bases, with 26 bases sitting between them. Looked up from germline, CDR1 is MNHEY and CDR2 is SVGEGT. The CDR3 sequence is CASSLRAVWGRGSLHF. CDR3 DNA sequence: TGTGCCAGCAGCTTGAGGGCGGTTTGGGGAAGAGGATCCCTCCACTTT.

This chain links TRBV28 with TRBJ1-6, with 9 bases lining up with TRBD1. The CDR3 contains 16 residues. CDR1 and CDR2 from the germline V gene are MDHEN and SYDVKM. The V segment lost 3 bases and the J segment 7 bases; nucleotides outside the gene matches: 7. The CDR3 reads CASSFPGTGRNSPLHF. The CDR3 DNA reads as TGTGCCAGCAGTTTCCCCGGGACAGGGAGGAATTCACCCCTCCACTTT. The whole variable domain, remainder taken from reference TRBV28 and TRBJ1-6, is DVKVTQSSRYLVKRTGEKVFLECVQDMDHENMFWYRQDPGLGLRLIYFSYDVKMKEKGDIPEGYSVSREKKERFSLILESASTNQTSMYLCASSFPGTGRNSPLHFGNGTRLTVT.

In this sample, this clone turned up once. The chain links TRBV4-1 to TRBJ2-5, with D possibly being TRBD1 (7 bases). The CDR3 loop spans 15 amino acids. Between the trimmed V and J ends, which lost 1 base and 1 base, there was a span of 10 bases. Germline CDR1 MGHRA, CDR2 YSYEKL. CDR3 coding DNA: TGCGCCAGCAGCCAAGGACAGGGAGGCCAAGAGACCCAGTACTTC. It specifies CASSQGQGGQETQYF.

This CDR3 is CATTARTGGMVYGYTF. The CDR3 DNA reads TGTGCCACCACAGCCAGGACAGGGGGCATGGTCTATGGCTACACCTTC. The V and J genes are TRBV19 and TRBJ1-2; TRBD1 matches 11 bases. The germline V gene has CDR1 LNHDA and CDR2 SQIVND (reference sequence). The V gene end was trimmed by 10 bases and the J gene end by 4 bases; junction bases not matched to a gene: 14. The CDR3 extends over 16 amino acids.

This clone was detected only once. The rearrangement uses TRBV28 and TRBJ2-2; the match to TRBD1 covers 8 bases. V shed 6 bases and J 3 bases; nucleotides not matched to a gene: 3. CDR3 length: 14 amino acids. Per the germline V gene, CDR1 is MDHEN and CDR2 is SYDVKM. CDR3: CASRGQVDTGELFF. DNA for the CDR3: TGTGCCAGCAGGGGACAGGTGGACACCGGGGAGCTGTTTTTT.

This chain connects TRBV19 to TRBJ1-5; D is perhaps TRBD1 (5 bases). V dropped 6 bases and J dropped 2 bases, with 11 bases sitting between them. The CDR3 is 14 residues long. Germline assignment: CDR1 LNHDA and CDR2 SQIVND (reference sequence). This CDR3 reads CASSLMGRNQPQHF. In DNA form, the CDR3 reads TGTGCCAGTAGCCTTATGGGGCGCAATCAGCCCCAGCATTTT.

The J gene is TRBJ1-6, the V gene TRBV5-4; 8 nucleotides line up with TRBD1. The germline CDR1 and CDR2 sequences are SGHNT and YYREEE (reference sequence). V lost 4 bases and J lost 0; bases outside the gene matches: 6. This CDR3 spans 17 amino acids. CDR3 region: CASSVDRASSYNSPLHF. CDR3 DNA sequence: TGTGCCAGCAGCGTGGACAGGGCGAGCTCCTATAATTCACCCCTCCACTTT.

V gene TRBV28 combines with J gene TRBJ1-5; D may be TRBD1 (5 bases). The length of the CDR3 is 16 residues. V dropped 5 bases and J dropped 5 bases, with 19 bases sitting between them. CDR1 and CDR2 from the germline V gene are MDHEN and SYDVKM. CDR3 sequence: CASSQSTSGFHQPQHF. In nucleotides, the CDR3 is TGTGCCAGCAGTCAGTCGACCTCAGGGTTTCATCAGCCCCAGCATTTT.

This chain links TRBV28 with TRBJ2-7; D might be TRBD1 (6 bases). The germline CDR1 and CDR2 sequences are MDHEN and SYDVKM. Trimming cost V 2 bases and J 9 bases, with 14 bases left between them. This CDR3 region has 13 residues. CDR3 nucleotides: TGTGCCAGCAGTTTAGAACAGGGCCGCGGGCAGTACTTC. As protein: CASSLEQGRGQYF.

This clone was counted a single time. As DNA, the CDR3 is TGCGCCAGCAGCTTCACAGGGGCGAGGACTGAAGCTTTCTTT. Translated: CASSFTGARTEAFF. The V call is TRBV5-1, the J call TRBJ1-1; 7 bases are a match to TRBD1. Per the germline V gene, CDR1 is SGHRS and CDR2 is YFSETQ. After removal of 2 bases from V and 5 bases from J, the junction contained 6 bases not matched to a gene. This CDR3 spans 14 amino acids.

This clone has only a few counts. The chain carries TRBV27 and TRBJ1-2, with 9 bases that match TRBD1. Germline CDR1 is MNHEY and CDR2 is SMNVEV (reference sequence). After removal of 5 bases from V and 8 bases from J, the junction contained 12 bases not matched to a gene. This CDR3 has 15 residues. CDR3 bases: TGTGCCAGCAGTGACTACAGGGGGCGGTCTAGGGGCTACACCTTC. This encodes CASSDYRGRSRGYTF.

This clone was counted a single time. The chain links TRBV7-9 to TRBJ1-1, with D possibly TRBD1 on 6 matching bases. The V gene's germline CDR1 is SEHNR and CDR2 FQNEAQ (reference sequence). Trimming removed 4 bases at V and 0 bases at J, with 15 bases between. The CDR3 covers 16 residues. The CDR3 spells CASSSRRGTLNTEAFF. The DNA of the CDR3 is TGTGCCAGCAGCTCAAGACGAGGGACATTGAACACTGAAGCTTTCTTT.

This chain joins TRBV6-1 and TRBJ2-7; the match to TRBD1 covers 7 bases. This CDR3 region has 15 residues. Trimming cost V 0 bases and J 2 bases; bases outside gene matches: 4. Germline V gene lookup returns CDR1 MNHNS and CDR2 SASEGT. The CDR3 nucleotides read TGTGCCAGCAGTGAAGCGGGACAGCCCACCTACGAGCAGTACTTC. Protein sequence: CASSEAGQPTYEQYF.